These 6 T cell receptor beta chains were all obtained from the same sample, sequenced in a study of T cell changes during pregnancy in multiple sclerosis. Assay: immunoSEQ multiplex PCR; the TCRdb copy retains only in-frame clones and omits some. Counted here are 60,000 to 85,000 clones, roughly 92% occurring once; the ten biggest clones make up roughly 3.6%. The source material was peripheral blood, sampled after pregnancy. These receptors were collected from a female donor in good health, enrolled as a control in a pregnancy study.

This chain connects TRBV6-4 to TRBJ2-1; 12 bases match TRBD2. The CDR3 runs to 15 residues. Looked up from germline, CDR1 is MRHNA and CDR2 is SNTAGT. The trim removed 6 bases at V and 6 bases at J, leaving 6 bases unmatched. The CDR3 region is CASSASGGAGNEQFF. Here the CDR3 DNA reads TGTGCCAGCAGCGCTAGCGGGGGGGCTGGCAATGAGCAGTTCTTC.

The V gene is TRBV7-2, the J gene TRBJ1-5; D gene ambiguous. The CDR3 extends over 14 amino acids. Trimming took 5 bases from V and 1 from J, leaving 9 bases between them. CDR1 is SGHTA, CDR2 FQGNSA, per germline. CDR3: CASSRDLSNQPQHF. DNA of the CDR3: TGTGCCAGCAGCCGGGATTTGAGCAATCAGCCCCAGCATTTT.

V is TRBV2 and J is TRBJ2-3; D unresolved. Germline lookup yields CDR1 SNHLY and CDR2 FYNNEI. This CDR3 comprises 15 residues. The ends were cut back, 5 bases at V and 2 bases at J, with 14 bases in the middle. The CDR3 loop is CASSPSSSLTDTQYF. CDR3 nucleotides: TGTGCCAGCAGTCCCTCTAGTAGTCTCACAGATACGCAGTATTTT.

The V and J genes are TRBV27 and TRBJ2-7, with 10 positions matching TRBD1. CDR1 and CDR2 from the germline V gene are MNHEY and SMNVEV (reference sequence). V shed 5 bases and J 0 bases; nucleotides not matched to a gene: 4. The CDR3 totals 15 residues. For the CDR3, the DNA is TGTGCCAGCAGTCGACGGACAGGGGGCTCCTACGAGCAGTACTTC. Protein: CASSRRTGGSYEQYF.

J is TRBJ2-7 and V is TRBV7-2, with TRBD2 matching 8 bases. In germline, CDR1 is SGHTA, CDR2 FQGNSA. With V trimmed by 5 bases and J by 0 bases, 6 bases remained unmatched. The CDR3 length is 15 residues. CDR3 bases: TGTGCCAGCAGCCTGACTAGCGCGAGCTCCTACGAGCAGTACTTC. Amino acid sequence: CASSLTSASSYEQYF.

This chain joins TRBV27 and TRBJ1-5; D gene unclear. CDR3 length: 15 amino acids. The germline CDR1 and CDR2 sequences are MNHEY and SMNVEV (reference sequence). V shed 5 bases and J shed 2 bases, with 13 bases lying between them. CDR3 DNA sequence: TGTGCCAGCAGTCCAGACCCCCGGGGCAATCAGCCCCAGCATTTT. Encoded protein: CASSPDPRGNQPQHF.